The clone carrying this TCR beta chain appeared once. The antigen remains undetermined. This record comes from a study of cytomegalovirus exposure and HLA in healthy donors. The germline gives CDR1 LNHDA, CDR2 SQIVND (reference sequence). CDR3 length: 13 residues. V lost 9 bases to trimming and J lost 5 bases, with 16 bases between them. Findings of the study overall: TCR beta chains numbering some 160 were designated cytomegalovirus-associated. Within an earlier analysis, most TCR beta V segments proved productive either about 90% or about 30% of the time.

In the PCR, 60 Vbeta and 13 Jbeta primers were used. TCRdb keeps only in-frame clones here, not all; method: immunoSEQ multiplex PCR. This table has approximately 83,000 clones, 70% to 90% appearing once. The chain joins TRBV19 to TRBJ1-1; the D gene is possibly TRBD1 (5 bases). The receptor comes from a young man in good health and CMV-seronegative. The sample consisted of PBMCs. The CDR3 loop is CASRDGAGTEAFF. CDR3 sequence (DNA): TGTGCCAGCCGTGATGGGGCGGGGACTGAAGCTTTCTTT.